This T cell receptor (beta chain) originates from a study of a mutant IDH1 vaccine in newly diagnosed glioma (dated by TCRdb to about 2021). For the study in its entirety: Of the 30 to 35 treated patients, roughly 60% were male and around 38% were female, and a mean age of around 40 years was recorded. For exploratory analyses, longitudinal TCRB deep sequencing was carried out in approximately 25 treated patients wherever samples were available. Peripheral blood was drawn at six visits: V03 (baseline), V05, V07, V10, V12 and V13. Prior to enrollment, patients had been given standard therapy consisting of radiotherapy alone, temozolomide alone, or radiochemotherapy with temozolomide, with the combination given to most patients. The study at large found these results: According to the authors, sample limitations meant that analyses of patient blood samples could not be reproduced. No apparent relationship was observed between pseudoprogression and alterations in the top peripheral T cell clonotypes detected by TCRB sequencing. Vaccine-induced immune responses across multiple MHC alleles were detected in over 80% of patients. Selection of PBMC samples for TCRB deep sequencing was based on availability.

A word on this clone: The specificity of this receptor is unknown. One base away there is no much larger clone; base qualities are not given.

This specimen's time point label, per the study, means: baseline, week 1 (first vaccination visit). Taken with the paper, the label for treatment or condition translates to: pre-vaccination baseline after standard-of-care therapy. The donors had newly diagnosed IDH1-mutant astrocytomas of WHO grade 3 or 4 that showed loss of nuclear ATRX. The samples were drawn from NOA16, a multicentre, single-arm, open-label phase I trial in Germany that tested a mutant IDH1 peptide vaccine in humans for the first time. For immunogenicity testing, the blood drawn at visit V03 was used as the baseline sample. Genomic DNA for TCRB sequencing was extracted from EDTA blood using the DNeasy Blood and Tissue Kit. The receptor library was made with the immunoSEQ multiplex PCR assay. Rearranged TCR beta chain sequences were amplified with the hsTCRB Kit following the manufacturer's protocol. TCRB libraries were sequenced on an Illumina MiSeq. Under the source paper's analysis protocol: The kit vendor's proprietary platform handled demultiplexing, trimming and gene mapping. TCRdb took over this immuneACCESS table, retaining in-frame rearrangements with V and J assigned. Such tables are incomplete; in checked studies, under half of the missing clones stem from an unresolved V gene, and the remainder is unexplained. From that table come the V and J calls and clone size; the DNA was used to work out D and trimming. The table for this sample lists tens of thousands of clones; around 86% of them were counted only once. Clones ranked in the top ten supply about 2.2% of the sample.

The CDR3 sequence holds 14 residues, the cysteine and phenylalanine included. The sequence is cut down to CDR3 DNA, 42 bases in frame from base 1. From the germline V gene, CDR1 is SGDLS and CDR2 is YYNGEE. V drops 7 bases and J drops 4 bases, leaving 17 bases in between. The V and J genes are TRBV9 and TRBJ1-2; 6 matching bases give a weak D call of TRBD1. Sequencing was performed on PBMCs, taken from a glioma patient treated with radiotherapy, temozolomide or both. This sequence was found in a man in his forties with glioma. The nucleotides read TGTGCCAGCCCTTCCGGGGGCGGCTGCTATGGCTACACCTTC. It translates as CASPSGGGCYGYTF.